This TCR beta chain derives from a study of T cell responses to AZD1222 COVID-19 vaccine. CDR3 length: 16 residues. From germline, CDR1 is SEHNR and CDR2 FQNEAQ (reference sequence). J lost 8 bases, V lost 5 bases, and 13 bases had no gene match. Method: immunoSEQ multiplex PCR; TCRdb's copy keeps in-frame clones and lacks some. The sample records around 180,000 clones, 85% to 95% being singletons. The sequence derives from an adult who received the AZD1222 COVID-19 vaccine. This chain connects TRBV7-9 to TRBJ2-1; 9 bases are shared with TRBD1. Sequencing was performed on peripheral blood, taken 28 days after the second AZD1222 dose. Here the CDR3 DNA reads TGTGCCAGCAGCCTCGGAGGACAGGGGATTAGTTATGAGCAGTTCTTC. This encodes CASSLGGQGISYEQFF.